This T cell receptor (beta chain) comes out of a study of shared clonotypes between healthy human individuals. Per the study methods: Without quality scores, immunoSEQ junctional reads could not be filtered like full-length reads. Sequencing was performed with immunoSEQ multiplex PCR; in TCRdb, only in-frame clones are kept and a portion is missing. V, J and clone size derive from that table, while D and trimming were established from the DNA sequence. The repertoire consists of a few million clones, with about 93% occurring once and the leading ten covering around 1.8%. Concerning this clone: The antigen remains undetermined.

In the naive CD8 group, cells lacked CD45RO and were positively selected for CCR7, so terminally differentiated effector memory CD45RA+ cells were left out. General study points: Estimated richness was generally greater in naive than memory subsets. Clonotypes shared by all four sorted-subset donors had higher generation probabilities than non-shared clonotypes.

The CDR3 totals 16 residues. V was clipped by 0 bases and J by 3 bases; unmatched bases: 5. Germline assignment: CDR1 SEHNR and CDR2 FQNEAQ (reference sequence). This TCR was recovered from a man younger than 30 in good health. Some clones in this sample may be carry-over from other donors' samples. Sequenced material: naive CD8+ T cells from PBMCs. The chain carries TRBV7-9 and TRBJ2-7, with TRBD1 matching 10 bases. CDR3 residues: CASSLAGQGLSYEQYF. CDR3 in DNA: TGTGCCAGCAGCTTAGCGGGACAGGGGCTTAGCTACGAGCAGTACTTC. The full variable domain, completed using reference TRBV7-9 and TRBJ2-7, is DTGVSQNPRHKITKRGQNVTFRCDPISEHNRLYWYRQTLGQGPEFLTYFQNEAQLEKSRLLSDRFSAERPKGSFSTLEIQRTEQGDSAMYLCASSLAGQGLSYEQYFGPGTRLTVT.